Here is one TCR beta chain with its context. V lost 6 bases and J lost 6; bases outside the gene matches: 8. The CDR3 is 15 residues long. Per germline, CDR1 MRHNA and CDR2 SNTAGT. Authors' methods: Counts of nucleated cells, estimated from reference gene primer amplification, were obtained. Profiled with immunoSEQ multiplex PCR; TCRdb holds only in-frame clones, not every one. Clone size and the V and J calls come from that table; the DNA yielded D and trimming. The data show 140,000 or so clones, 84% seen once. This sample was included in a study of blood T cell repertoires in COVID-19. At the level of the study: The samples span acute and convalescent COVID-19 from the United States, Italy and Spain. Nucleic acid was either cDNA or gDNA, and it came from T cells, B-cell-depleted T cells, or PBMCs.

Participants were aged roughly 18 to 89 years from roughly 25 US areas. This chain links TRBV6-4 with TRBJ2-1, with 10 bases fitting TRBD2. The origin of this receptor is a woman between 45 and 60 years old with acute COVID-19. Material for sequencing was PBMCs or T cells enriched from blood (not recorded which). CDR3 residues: CASRASGSLFNEQFF. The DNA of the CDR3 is TGTGCCAGCAGAGCTAGCGGGAGTTTGTTCAATGAGCAGTTCTTC.